Listed here is a single T cell receptor (beta chain). Repertoires were generated with immunoSEQ multiplex PCR, while TCRdb's copy carries only in-frame clones and drops some. This table has tens of thousands of clones, just over 90% appearing once. This entry comes from a study of technical replicates of blood from four donors. V lost 4 bases, J lost 5 bases, and 17 bases lay in between. The CDR3 covers 15 residues. The germline V gene encodes CDR1 MNHEY and CDR2 SVGAGI. The source of this sequence is a human donor in good health. Some clones in this sample may be carry-over from other donors' samples. The chain combines TRBV6-5 with TRBJ2-5; D perhaps matches TRBD1 (7 bases). Sequences were obtained from PBMCs. CDR3 loop: CASSSRGRGGETQYF. In nucleotides, the CDR3 is TGTGCCAGCAGTTCTAGGGGGCGGGGTGGGGAGACCCAGTACTTC.